This T cell receptor beta chain was sequenced during a study of cytomegalovirus exposure and HLA in healthy donors (dated by TCRdb to about 2017). A note on the overall study: According to a later analysis, the roughly 120 validation repertoires were produced on the same platform as the roughly 600 repertoires of the first cohort. Besides the first cohort of roughly 700 subjects, a separate validation cohort made up of 120 different subjects was used. The study combined high-throughput TCR immunosequencing, statistical association of individual TCRs with disease status, and machine learning to predict cytomegalovirus infection status. The study aimed to test whether cataloging public T cell receptors could reveal signatures of past pathogen exposure. Findings and caveats that apply to the study as a whole: Most TCR sequences were observed very rarely across donors, whereas some public TCRs were present in many individuals. In a later analysis, TCRs clustered in the first cohort were found to also tend to co-occur in the approximately 120 validation repertoires, with 94% of cluster scores above 0. A total of roughly 160 TCR beta chains were listed by the study as associated with cytomegalovirus. A few of the identified cytomegalovirus-associated TCR beta chains were confirmed in vitro to be specific for cytomegalovirus antigens. A later analysis had no HLA typing for the validation cohort, so co-occurrence there was scored across all 110 or so repertoires. The classifier was reported to diagnose cytomegalovirus status with high specificity and sensitivity in both the original and validation cohorts. The authors suggested that the approach could potentially be extended to other disease states and immunological phenotypes.

Library preparation used the immunoSEQ multiplex PCR assay. The authors' analysis ran thus. A statistical classification framework was built for diagnosing cytomegalovirus status from the catalog of TCR beta chain sequences. As stored in TCRdb, this immuneACCESS dataset retains in-frame rearrangements with V and J assigned. A fraction of the clones does not appear; measured against another copy, unresolved V genes explain less than half of the discrepancy, and the remainder lacks a known reason. The V and J calls and the clone size are those of that table, but D and trimming were determined from the DNA. The sample yields 250,000 to 400,000 clones; nearly 90% were counted once. The ten largest clonotypes hold around 0.96% of the sample. On this clone itself: This receptor's antigen is unknown. Base qualities were left out, and no much larger clone turns up one base away.

Separate from the roughly 650-subject first cohort, the validation cohort of 120 subjects was the group to which the donors belonged. Between the V and J ends, shortened by 8 bases and 3 bases respectively, the junction contains 6 bases. CDR1 is given as MNHNS and CDR2 as SASEGT, both from the germline V gene. The cysteine opens and the phenylalanine closes a CDR3 of 11 amino acids. Only the CDR3 DNA stays, 33 bases, in frame from base 1. The sequence links TRBV6-1 to TRBJ2-3; the D gene cannot be named for sure. The origin of this receptor is a man aged 25-40 years in good health and CMV-seronegative. Sequencing was performed on PBMCs. The base sequence is TGTGCCAGCGAGTCGACAGATACGCAGTATTTT. This sequence encodes CASESTDTQYF.